The rows below give T cell receptor beta chains drawn from one sample of a study of T cells in Graves' hyperthyroidism and ophthalmopathy. TCRdb redid the calling of the multiplex PCR reads with MiXCR, one entry per CDR3 protein. Of around 400,000 distinct CDR3 sequences listed, more than 20% are singletons. The sample comprised blood. Receptors originate from a man over 45 with Graves' hyperthyroidism. CDR3s include the opening cysteine and the closing phenylalanine or tryptophan. The order of the fields is V gene, J gene, clone size, D gene, CDR3 protein, CDR3 DNA. The D gene is left open where the match is weak. Size is omitted from some rows. Given values are once, few, many or a class for expanded clones.

TRBV7-3,TRBJ2-1,few,TRBD1,CASSQGVEQFF,TGTGCCAGCAGCCAGGGGGTTGAGCAGTTCTTC
TRBV5-1,TRBJ2-6,NA,NA,CASSGDSGANVLTF,TGCGCCAGCAGTGGTGACTCTGGGGCCAACGTCCTGACTTTC
TRBV2,TRBJ2-7,NA,TRBD1,CASSEAPDRYYEQYF,TGTGCCAGCAGTGAAGCGCCGGACAGGTACTACGAGCAGTACTTC
TRBV20-1,TRBJ2-3,many,TRBD1,CSARDGQGGDTQYF,TGCAGTGCTAGAGACGGACAGGGGGGAGATACGCAGTATTTT
TRBV5-1,TRBJ2-2,NA,NA,CASSFQGSDTGELFF,TGCGCCAGCAGTTTCCAGGGGTCGGACACCGGGGAGCTGTTTTTT
TRBV9,TRBJ2-2,few,NA,CASSVQGGELFF,TGTGCCAGCAGCGTACAGGGCGGGGAGCTGTTTTTT
TRBV3-1,TRBJ2-6,NA,TRBD1,CASSQYRGSGANVLTF,TGTGCCAGCAGCCAATACAGGGGTTCTGGGGCCAACGTCCTGACTTTC
TRBV2,TRBJ2-5,once,TRBD2,CARDPSSGGVETQYF,TGTGCCAGGGACCCCTCTAGCGGGGGGGTAGAGACCCAGTACTTC
TRBV6-2/TRBV6-3,TRBJ2-2,few,NA,CASNRDLPTGELFF,TGTGCCAGCAACCGGGACTTACCCACCGGGGAGCTGTTTTTT
TRBV7-9,TRBJ2-7,many,NA,CASSLYGSGYEQYF,TGTGCCAGCAGCTTATACGGGAGCGGGTACGAGCAGTACTTC
TRBV12-5,TRBJ2-1,few,TRBD2,CASAAGGPWDEQFF,TGTGCTAGTGCCGCGGGAGGGCCTTGGGATGAGCAGTTCTTC
TRBV24-1,TRBJ2-3,many,TRBD1,CATAQGSTDTQYF,TGTGCCACCGCACAGGGGTCCACAGATACGCAGTATTTT
TRBV12-3/TRBV12-4,TRBJ2-3,NA,NA,CASRPGWGAGESTDTQYF,TGTGCCAGCAGACCTGGATGGGGGGCGGGAGAGTCCACAGATACGCAGTATTTT
TRBV2,TRBJ2-1,many,NA,CASRSSRGALGGDEQFF,TGTGCCAGCAGGTCTTCTCGAGGGGCCCTTGGGGGCGATGAGCAGTTCTTC
TRBV3-1,TRBJ2-3,NA,NA,CASSQWQGTDTQYF,TGTGCCAGCAGCCAATGGCAGGGCACAGATACGCAGTATTTT
TRBV19,TRBJ2-5,few,TRBD2,CASSPGLAGGSETQYF,TGTGCCAGTAGCCCTGGGCTAGCGGGAGGTTCGGAGACCCAGTACTTC
TRBV29-1,TRBJ2-7,NA,TRBD1,CSVPGQSSYEQYF,TGCAGCGTACCGGGACAGAGCTCCTACGAGCAGTACTTC
TRBV6-1,TRBJ2-7,many,NA,CASSEEGQIRSYEQYF,TGTGCCAGCAGTGAAGAAGGACAGATTCGGTCCTACGAGCAGTACTTC
TRBV18,TRBJ2-3,NA,NA,CASSGDISTDTQYF,TGTGCCAGCTCAGGGGACATTAGCACAGATACGCAGTATTTT
TRBV7-2,TRBJ2-7,few,TRBD2,CASSPIRAGTEQYF,TGTGCCAGCAGCCCGATCCGAGCGGGGACCGAGCAGTACTTC
TRBV27,TRBJ1-1,NA,NA,CASGASAGRTEAFF,TGTGCCAGCGGCGCCTCGGCGGGGAGGACTGAAGCTTTCTTT
TRBV24-1,TRBJ2-1,once,NA,CATSDAGNNEQFF,TGTGCCACCAGTGATGCCGGGAACAATGAGCAGTTCTTC
TRBV20-1,TRBJ2-2,few,TRBD1,CSASGTGNTGELFF,TGCAGTGCTTCCGGGACAGGGAACACCGGGGAGCTGTTTTTT
TRBV19,TRBJ2-7,NA,NA,CASSLTGSGGTSGEQYF,TGTGCCAGTAGTCTGACAGGAAGCGGAGGAACCAGCGGCGAGCAGTACTTC
TRBV12-3/TRBV12-4,TRBJ1-2,many,NA,CASSLAGATYGYTF,TGTGCCAGCAGTTTGGCGGGGGCGACCTATGGCTACACCTTC
TRBV7-2,TRBJ2-5,NA,NA,CASSLVHRKETQYF,TGTGCCAGCAGCTTAGTTCACAGAAAAGAGACCCAGTACTTC
TRBV2,TRBJ1-2,few,NA,CASSEKPNYGYTF,TGTGCCAGCAGTGAAAAGCCTAACTATGGCTACACCTTC
TRBV6-1,TRBJ2-6,few,NA,CASSQRDGTGPGANVLTF,TGTGCCAGCAGTCAAAGGGACGGGACCGGTCCTGGGGCCAACGTCCTGACTTTC
TRBV6-1,TRBJ2-1,once,NA,CASSEYGFNNEQFF,TGTGCCAGCAGTGAATATGGATTTAACAATGAGCAGTTCTTC
TRBV6-1,TRBJ1-6,many,NA,CASMRGEGLNSPLHF,TGTGCCAGCATGCGTGGGGAGGGACTTAACTCACCCCTCCACTTT
TRBV12-3/TRBV12-4,TRBJ2-2,few,TRBD2,CASSLTGRGTGELFF,TGTGCCAGCAGTTTAACCGGGAGGGGCACCGGGGAGCTGTTTTTT
TRBV2,TRBJ1-1,many,TRBD1,CASERQGNPAVAFF,TGTGCCAGCGAAAGACAGGGAAATCCCGCTGTGGCTTTCTTT
TRBV12-5,TRBJ2-3,few,NA,CASGPDHGTGTDTQYF,TGTGCTAGTGGTCCCGATCACGGGACGGGCACAGATACGCAGTATTTT
TRBV7-3,TRBJ2-1,few,NA,CASSLSLGPPYNEQFF,TGTGCCAGCAGCTTATCTTTAGGACCACCCTACAATGAGCAGTTCTTC
TRBV11-2,TRBJ1-1,NA,NA,CASSLFRQDNTEAFF,TGTGCCAGCAGCTTATTTCGACAGGATAACACTGAAGCTTTCTTT
TRBV9,TRBJ1-3,NA,NA,CASSVDGGSGNTIYF,TGTGCCAGCAGCGTAGATGGGGGGTCTGGAAACACCATATATTTT
TRBV5-1,TRBJ2-3,few,NA,CASSLGAITDTQYF,TGCGCCAGCAGCTTGGGGGCAATCACAGATACGCAGTATTTT
TRBV5-5,TRBJ1-4,few,TRBD1,CASSTGTGVEKLFF,TGTGCCAGCAGCACCGGGACAGGGGTCGAAAAACTGTTTTTT
TRBV6-1,TRBJ2-5,many,TRBD2,CASGLEETQYF,TGTGCCAGCGGACTAGAGGAGACCCAGTACTTC
TRBV11-2,TRBJ2-7,few,TRBD2,CASSQDSSGVYEQYF,TGTGCCAGCAGCCAAGATTCTAGCGGCGTTTACGAGCAGTACTTC
TRBV5-5,TRBJ1-1,NA,NA,CASSTVGYEAFF,TGTGCCAGTTCTACGGTTGGGTATGAAGCTTTCTTT